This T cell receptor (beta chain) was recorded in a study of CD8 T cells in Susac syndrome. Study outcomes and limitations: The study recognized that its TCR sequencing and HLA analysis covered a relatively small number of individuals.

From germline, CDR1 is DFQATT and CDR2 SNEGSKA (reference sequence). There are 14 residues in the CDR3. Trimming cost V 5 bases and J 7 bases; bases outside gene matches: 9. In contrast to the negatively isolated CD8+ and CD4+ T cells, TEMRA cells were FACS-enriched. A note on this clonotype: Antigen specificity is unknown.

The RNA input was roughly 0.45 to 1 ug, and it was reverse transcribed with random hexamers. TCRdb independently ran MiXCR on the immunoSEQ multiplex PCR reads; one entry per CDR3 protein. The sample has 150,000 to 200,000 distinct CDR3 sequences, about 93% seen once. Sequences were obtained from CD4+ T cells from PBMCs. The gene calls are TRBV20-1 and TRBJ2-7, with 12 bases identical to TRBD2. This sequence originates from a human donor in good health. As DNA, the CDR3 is TGCAGTGCTGGTCGGACTAGCGGGGCGTGGGAGCAGTACTTC. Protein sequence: CSAGRTSGAWEQYF.